The source of this T cell receptor beta chain is a study of blood T cells in healthy people across ages. Germline-derived CDR1 and CDR2 are SGHTA and FQGTGA. CDR3 length: 15 residues. With 4 bases removed from V and 7 bases from J, the gap between germline ends came to 17 bases. The use of a sample-barcoded 5' primer and a J-beta primer mix characterized a second PCR of about 7 to 12 cycles. TCRdb processed the 5' RACE reads anew with MiXCR; each CDR3 protein has one entry. Seen here are fewer than 950,000 distinct CDR3 sequences, approximately 55% observed once, and the top ten hold about 42%. The clonotype was recovered from a man at least 80 years old in good health. The rearrangement links TRBV7-3 to TRBJ2-1; D is perhaps TRBD1 or TRBD2 (6 bases each). The sequenced sample was blood. Written as DNA, the CDR3 is TGTGCCAGCAGCTCCCGAGGCGGAGGGGGGAATGAGCAGTTCTTC. This sequence encodes CASSSRGGGGNEQFF. The entire variable domain, with the rest obtained from reference TRBV7-3 and TRBJ2-1, is as follows: GAGVSQTPSNKVTEKGKYVELRCDPISGHTALYWYRQSLGQGPEFLIYFQGTGAADDSGLPNDRFFAVRPEGSVSTLKIQRTERGDSAVYLCASSSRGGGGNEQFFGPGTRLTVL.